A selection of T cell receptor beta chains follows, all from one sample in a study of post-analysis software for immune sequencing data. Each CDR3 protein gets one entry after TCRdb re-called the PCR reads with MiXCR. This table holds about 460,000 distinct CDR3 sequences, around 40% found once. The material sequenced was blood. Source of these receptors: a girl aged 5 to 17 with multiple sclerosis. CDR3s include the opening cysteine and the closing phenylalanine or tryptophan. A D gene is named only where the DNA matches it firmly. A row's size may be missing; if present it is once, few, many or a size class.

j_call clone_size cdr3_length v_call d_call cdr3_aa cdr3_nt
TRBJ2-2 - 14 TRBV6-5 TRBD1 CASSAGQGAGELFF TGTGCCAGCAGTGCCGGACAGGGCGCCGGGGAGCTGTTTTTT
TRBJ2-1 - 14 TRBV12-3/TRBV12-4 - CASSLEGLRDEQFF TGTGCCAGCAGCCTGGAGGGGCTCCGGGATGAGCAGTTCTTC
TRBJ2-3 - 15 TRBV7-2 - CASSLSASRPDTQYF TGTGCCAGCAGCTTATCAGCTAGTAGGCCAGATACGCAGTATTTT
TRBJ2-3 few 14 TRBV20-1 - CSASHGEEEDTQYF TGCAGTGCGAGCCACGGAGAGGAGGAAGATACGCAGTATTTT
TRBJ2-7 - 15 TRBV12-3/TRBV12-4 - CASSFAGGGSYEQYF TGTGCCAGCAGTTTTGCGGGTGGTGGGTCCTACGAGCAGTACTTC
TRBJ1-2 - 16 TRBV24-1 - CATSDPKRDTNYGYTF TGTGCCACCAGTGACCCTAAAAGAGACACTAACTATGGCTACACCTTC
TRBJ1-1 - 15 TRBV4-1 - CASSQLPNMNTEAFF TGCGCCAGCAGCCAACTCCCAAACATGAACACTGAAGCTTTCTTT
TRBJ2-5 - 14 TRBV10-2 TRBD1 CASSPQGARETQYF TGCGCCAGCAGCCCACAGGGGGCTAGGGAGACCCAGTACTTC
TRBJ2-4 - 14 TRBV2 TRBD1 CASSEDRVKNIQYF TGTGCCAGCAGTGAGGACAGGGTCAAAAACATTCAGTACTTC
TRBJ2-3 few 15 TRBV20-1 TRBD2 CSAGTSGVSTDTQYF TGCAGTGCTGGGACTAGCGGGGTATCTACAGATACGCAGTATTTT
TRBJ2-5 - 14 TRBV7-9 - CASSFEPPQETQYF TGTGCCAGCAGCTTCGAGCCACCCCAAGAGACCCAGTACTTC
TRBJ2-1 - 13 TRBV29-1 - CSVELRVHNEQFF TGCAGCGTTGAGCTTCGTGTCCACAATGAGCAGTTCTTC
TRBJ2-3 - 13 TRBV2 TRBD1 CASEGGAGDTQYF TGTGCCAGCGAAGGGGGCGCGGGAGATACGCAGTATTTT
TRBJ2-7 - 14 TRBV11-2 - CASSRYDRPYEQYF TGTGCCAGCAGCCGGTACGACAGACCCTACGAGCAGTACTTC
TRBJ2-7 - 13 TRBV5-1 TRBD2 CASTRTSGYEQYF TGCGCCAGCACCCGGACTAGCGGCTACGAGCAGTACTTC
TRBJ2-5 - 12 TRBV20-1 - CSGQRDQETQYF TGCAGTGGGCAGAGGGACCAAGAGACCCAGTACTTC
TRBJ2-3 - 16 TRBV5-1 TRBD1 CASSAWDRSRTDTQYF TGCGCCAGCAGCGCCTGGGACAGGTCTAGGACAGATACGCAGTATTTT
TRBJ2-6 few 15 TRBV20-1 - CSARDSDSGANVLTF TGCAGTGCTAGAGATTCAGACTCTGGGGCCAACGTCCTGACTTTC
TRBJ2-7 - 13 TRBV20-1 TRBD2 CSALTSGIYEQYF TGCAGTGCCCTGACTAGCGGGATTTACGAGCAGTACTTC
TRBJ2-7 - 13 TRBV29-1 - CSVRPDYSYEQYF TGCAGCGTACGGCCCGATTACTCCTACGAGCAGTACTTC
TRBJ2-7 - 15 TRBV20-1 TRBD2 CSARTDGRGSYEQYF TGCAGTGCTAGAACCGACGGGAGGGGATCCTACGAGCAGTACTTC
TRBJ2-7 - 15 TRBV6-2/TRBV6-3 TRBD2 CASRDLSGQTYEQYF TGTGCCAGCAGGGACCTTAGCGGGCAAACCTACGAGCAGTACTTC
TRBJ2-7 - 14 TRBV9 TRBD1 CASSVGDSTYEQYF TGTGCCAGCAGCGTAGGGGACAGTACCTACGAGCAGTACTTC
TRBJ2-1 - 14 TRBV29-1 TRBD1 CSVERQGVLYEQFF TGCAGCGTTGAGAGGCAGGGGGTTCTTTATGAGCAGTTCTTC
TRBJ2-5 many 13 TRBV5-6 - CASSHRDQETQYF TGTGCCAGCAGCCACAGGGACCAAGAGACCCAGTACTTC
TRBJ2-3 few 12 TRBV15 - CATSRERDTQYF TGTGCCACCAGCAGAGAACGAGATACGCAGTATTTT
TRBJ1-5 - 14 TRBV5-6 TRBD1 CASSSGGAGQPQHF TGTGCCAGCAGCTCAGGGGGCGCCGGTCAGCCCCAGCATTTT
TRBJ2-3 few 18 TRBV19 TRBD1 CASSLEKSGTAYTDTQYF TGTGCCAGTAGTCTCGAGAAATCGGGGACAGCCTACACAGATACGCAGTATTTT
TRBJ2-7 - 14 TRBV7-9 - CASSLTTSSYEQYF TGTGCCAGCAGTTTAACCACTAGCTCCTACGAGCAGTACTTC
TRBJ1-6 - 17 TRBV28 TRBD1 CASSPLIGQDNSSPLHF TGTGCCAGCAGCCCCTTGATCGGACAGGACAATAGTTCACCCCTCCACTTT
TRBJ2-2 - 13 TRBV24-1 - CATRQGSTGELFF TGTGCCACCAGGCAGGGGTCCACCGGGGAGCTGTTTTTT
TRBJ1-2 few 14 TRBV28 TRBD1 CASSFGQGSYGYTF TGTGCCAGCAGTTTCGGACAGGGTTCATATGGCTACACCTTC
TRBJ1-2 few 16 TRBV20-1 - CSARDYNRVGAYGYTF TGCAGTGCTAGAGACTATAACAGGGTTGGTGCCTATGGCTACACCTTC
TRBJ2-3 few 14 TRBV4-1 - CASSQVYPGNTQYF TGCGCCAGCAGCCAAGTGTACCCCGGCAATACGCAGTATTTT
TRBJ2-1 - 14 TRBV20-1 TRBD2 CSAPLAGGTNEQFF TGCAGTGCTCCCCTAGCGGGCGGCACCAATGAGCAGTTCTTC